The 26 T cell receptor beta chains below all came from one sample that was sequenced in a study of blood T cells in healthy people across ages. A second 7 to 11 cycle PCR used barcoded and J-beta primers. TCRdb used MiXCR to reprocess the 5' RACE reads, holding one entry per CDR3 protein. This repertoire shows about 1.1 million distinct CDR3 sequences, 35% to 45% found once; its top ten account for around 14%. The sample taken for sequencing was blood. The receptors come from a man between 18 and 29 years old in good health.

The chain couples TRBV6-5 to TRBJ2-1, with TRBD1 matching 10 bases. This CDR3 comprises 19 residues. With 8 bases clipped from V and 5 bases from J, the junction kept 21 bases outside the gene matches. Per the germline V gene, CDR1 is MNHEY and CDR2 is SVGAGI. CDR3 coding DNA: TGTGCCAGCGTTTCCCGTCGTACACGGGACAGGGGACCCGACAATGAGCAGTTCTTC. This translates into CASVSRRTRDRGPDNEQFF.

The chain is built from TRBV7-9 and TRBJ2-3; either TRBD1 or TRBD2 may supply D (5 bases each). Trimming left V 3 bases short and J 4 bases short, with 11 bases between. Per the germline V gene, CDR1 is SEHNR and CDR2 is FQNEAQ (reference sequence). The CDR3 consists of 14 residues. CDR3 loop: CASSFRAEADTQYF. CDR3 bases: TGTGCCAGCAGCTTCAGGGCGGAGGCAGATACGCAGTATTTT.

The CDR3 coding sequence is TGCGCCAGCAGCCCCCAGGACAGGGAAACTGAAGCTTTCTTT. It translates to CASSPQDRETEAFF. This sequence joins TRBV4-1 and TRBJ1-1; TRBD1 matches at 8 bases. The CDR3 loop spans 14 amino acids. Germline V gene lookup returns CDR1 MGHRA and CDR2 YSYEKL. V trimming: 4 bases; J trimming: 5 bases; junction bases outside the gene matches: 6.

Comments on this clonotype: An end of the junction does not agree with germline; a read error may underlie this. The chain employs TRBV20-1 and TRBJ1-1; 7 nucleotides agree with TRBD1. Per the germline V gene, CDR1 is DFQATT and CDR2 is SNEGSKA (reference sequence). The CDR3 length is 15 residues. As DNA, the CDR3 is TGCTGTGCTAGAGATCTAAAGGGGGCGGGCACTGAAGCTTTCTTT. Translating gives CCARDLKGAGTEAFF.

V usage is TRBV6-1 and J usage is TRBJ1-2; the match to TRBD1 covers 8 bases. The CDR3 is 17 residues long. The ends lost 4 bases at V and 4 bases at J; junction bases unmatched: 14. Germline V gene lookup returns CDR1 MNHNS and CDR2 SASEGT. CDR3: CASSGRDRKTWGYGYTF. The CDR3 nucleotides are TGTGCCAGCAGTGGCCGGGACAGGAAAACTTGGGGCTATGGCTACACCTTC.

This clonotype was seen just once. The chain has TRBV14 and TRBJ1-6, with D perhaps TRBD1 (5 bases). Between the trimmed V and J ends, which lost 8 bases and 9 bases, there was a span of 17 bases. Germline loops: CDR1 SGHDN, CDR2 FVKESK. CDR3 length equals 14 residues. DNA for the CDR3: TGTGCCAGCCCGACGGAGGCGAGGGGTTCACCCCTCCACTTT. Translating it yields CASPTEARGSPLHF.

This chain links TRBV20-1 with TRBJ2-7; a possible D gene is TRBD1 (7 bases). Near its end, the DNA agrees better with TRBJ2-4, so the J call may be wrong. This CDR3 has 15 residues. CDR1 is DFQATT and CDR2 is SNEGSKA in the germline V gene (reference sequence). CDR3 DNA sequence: TGCAGTGCTAGGATTGGTACAGGGGAGGTTGCCATTCAGTACTTC. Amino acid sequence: CSARIGTGEVAIQYF.

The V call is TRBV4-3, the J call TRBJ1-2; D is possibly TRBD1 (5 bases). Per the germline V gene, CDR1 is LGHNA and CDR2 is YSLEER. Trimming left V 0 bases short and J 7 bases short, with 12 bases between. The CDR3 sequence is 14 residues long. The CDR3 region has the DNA TGCGCCAGCAGCCAAGAGACGAAGGGGCCTGGCTACACCTTC. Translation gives CASSQETKGPGYTF.

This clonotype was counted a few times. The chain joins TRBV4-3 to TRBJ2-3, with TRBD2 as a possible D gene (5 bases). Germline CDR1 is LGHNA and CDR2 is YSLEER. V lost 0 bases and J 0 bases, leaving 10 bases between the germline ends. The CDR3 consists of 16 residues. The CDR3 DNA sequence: TGCGCCAGCAGCCAAGATGAGGGAGCTAGCACAGATACGCAGTATTTT. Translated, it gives CASSQDEGASTDTQYF.

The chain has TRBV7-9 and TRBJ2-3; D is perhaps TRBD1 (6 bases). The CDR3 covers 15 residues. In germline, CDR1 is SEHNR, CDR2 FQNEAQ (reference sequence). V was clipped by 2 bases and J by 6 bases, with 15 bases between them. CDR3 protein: CASSLSRTDSDTQYF. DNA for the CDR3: TGTGCCAGCAGCTTATCCCGGACAGATTCGGATACGCAGTATTTT.

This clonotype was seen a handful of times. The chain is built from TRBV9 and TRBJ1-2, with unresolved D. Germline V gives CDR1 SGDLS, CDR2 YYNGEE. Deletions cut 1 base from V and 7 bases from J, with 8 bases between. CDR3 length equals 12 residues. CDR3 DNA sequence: TGTGCCAGCAGCGTACCCCGGTCTGGCTACACCTTC. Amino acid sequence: CASSVPRSGYTF.

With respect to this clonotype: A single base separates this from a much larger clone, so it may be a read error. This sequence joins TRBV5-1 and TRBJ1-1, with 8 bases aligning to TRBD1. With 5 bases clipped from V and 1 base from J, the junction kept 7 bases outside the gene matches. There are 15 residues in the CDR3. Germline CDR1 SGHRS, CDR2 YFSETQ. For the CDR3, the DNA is TGCGCCAGCAGGGACAGGGAAGGTCCGAACACTGAAGCTTTCTTT. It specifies CASRDREGPNTEAFF.

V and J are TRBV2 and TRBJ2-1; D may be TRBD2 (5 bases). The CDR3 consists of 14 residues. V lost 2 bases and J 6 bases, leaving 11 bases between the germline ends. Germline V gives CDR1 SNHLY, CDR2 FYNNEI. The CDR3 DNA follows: TGTGCCAGCAGTGAATATGAGGGTTCCAATGAGCAGTTCTTC. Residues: CASSEYEGSNEQFF.

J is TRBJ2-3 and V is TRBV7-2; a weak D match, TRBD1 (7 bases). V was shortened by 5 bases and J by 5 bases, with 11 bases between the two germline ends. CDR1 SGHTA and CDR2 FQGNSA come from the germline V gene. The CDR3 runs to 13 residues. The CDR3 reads CASSPQGGDTQYF. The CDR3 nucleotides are TGTGCCAGCAGCCCCCAGGGGGGAGATACGCAGTATTTT.

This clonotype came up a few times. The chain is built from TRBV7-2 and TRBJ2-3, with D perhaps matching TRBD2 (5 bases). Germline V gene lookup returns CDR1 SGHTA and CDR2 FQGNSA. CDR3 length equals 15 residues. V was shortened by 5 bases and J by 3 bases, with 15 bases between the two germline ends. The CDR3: CASSPEAGSTDTQYF. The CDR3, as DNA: TGTGCCAGCAGCCCCGAGGCGGGCTCGACAGATACGCAGTATTTT.

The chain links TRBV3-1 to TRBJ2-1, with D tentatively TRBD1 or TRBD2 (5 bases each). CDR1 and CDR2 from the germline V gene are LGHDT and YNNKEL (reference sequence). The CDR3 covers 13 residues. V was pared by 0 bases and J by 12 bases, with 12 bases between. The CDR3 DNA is TGTGCCAGCAGCCAAGATGAGGGGTCTGTGCAGTTCTTC. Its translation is CASSQDEGSVQFF.

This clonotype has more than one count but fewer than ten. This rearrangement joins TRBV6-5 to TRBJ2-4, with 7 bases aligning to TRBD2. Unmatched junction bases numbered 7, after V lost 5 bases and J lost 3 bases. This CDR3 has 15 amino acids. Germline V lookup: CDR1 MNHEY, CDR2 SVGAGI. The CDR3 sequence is CASSQRDYNKNIQYF. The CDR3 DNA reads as TGTGCCAGCAGTCAACGGGACTACAACAAAAACATTCAGTACTTC.

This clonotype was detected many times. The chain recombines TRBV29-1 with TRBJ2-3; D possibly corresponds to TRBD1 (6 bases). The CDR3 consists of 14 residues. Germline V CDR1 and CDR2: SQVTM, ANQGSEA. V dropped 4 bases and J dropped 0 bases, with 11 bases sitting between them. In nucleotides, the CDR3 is TGCAGCGTTGTACAGGGTTCTAGCACAGATACGCAGTATTTT. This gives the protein CSVVQGSSTDTQYF.

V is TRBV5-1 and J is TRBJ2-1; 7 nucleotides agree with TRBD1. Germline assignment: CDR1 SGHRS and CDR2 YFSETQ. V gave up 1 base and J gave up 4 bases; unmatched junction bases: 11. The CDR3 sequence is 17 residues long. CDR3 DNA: TGCGCCAGCAGCTTGACGGATCGGGACAGTAGTTACAATGAGCAGTTCTTC. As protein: CASSLTDRDSSYNEQFF. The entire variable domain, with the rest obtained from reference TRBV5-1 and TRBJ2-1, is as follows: KAGVTQTPRYLIKTRGQQVTLSCSPISGHRSVSWYQQTPGQGLQFLFEYFSETQRNKGNFPGRFSGRQFSNSRSEMNVSTLELGDSALYLCASSLTDRDSSYNEQFFGPGTRLTVL.

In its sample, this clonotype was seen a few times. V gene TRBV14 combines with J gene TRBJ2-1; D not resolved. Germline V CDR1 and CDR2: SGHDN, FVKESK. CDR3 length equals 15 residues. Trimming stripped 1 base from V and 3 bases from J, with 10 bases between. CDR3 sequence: CASSQAGPLYNEQFF. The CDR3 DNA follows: TGTGCCAGCAGCCAAGCCGGACCCCTCTACAATGAGCAGTTCTTC.

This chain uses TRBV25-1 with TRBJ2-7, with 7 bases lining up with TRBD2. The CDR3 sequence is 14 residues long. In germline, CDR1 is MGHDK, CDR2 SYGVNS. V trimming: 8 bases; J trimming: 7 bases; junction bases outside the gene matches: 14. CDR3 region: CASVHPVRDYEQYF. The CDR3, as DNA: TGTGCCAGCGTCCACCCGGTCAGGGACTATGAGCAGTACTTC.

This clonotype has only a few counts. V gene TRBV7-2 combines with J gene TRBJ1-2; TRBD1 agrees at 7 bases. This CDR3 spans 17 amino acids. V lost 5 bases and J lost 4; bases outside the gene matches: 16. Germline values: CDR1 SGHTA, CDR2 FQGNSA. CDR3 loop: CASSPTQLGTDFYGYTF. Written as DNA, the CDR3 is TGTGCCAGCAGCCCCACCCAACTGGGGACAGATTTCTATGGCTACACCTTC.

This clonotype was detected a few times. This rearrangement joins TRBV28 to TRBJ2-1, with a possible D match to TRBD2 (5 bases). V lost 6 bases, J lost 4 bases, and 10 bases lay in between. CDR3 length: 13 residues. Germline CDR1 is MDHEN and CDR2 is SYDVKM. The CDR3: CASRGDFYNEQFF. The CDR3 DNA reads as TGTGCCAGCAGGGGAGATTTTTACAATGAGCAGTTCTTC.

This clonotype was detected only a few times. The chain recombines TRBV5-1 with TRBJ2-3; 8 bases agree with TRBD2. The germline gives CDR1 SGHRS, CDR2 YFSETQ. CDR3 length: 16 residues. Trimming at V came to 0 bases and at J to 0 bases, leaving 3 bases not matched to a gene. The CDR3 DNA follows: TGCGCCAGCAGCTTGGACATAGCGGGGAGCACAGATACGCAGTATTTT. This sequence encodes CASSLDIAGSTDTQYF.

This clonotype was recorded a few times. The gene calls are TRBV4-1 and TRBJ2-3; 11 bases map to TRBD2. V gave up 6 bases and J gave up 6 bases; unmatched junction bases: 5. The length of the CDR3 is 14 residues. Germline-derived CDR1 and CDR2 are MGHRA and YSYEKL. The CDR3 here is CASRWTSGSDTQYF. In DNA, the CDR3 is TGCGCCAGCAGATGGACTAGCGGGTCTGATACGCAGTATTTT.

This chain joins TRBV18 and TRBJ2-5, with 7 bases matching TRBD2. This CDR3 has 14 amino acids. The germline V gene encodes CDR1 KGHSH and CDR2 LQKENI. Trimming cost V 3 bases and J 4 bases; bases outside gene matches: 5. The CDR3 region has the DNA TGTGCCAGCTCACCCGTAGCGGGCGGAGAGACCCAGTACTTC. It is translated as CASSPVAGGETQYF. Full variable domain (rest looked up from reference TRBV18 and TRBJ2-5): NAGVMQNPRHLVRRRGQEARLRCSPMKGHSHVYWYRQLPEEGLKFMVYLQKENIIDESGMPKERFSAEFPKEGPSILRIQQVVRGDSAAYFCASSPVAGGETQYFGPGTRLLVL.